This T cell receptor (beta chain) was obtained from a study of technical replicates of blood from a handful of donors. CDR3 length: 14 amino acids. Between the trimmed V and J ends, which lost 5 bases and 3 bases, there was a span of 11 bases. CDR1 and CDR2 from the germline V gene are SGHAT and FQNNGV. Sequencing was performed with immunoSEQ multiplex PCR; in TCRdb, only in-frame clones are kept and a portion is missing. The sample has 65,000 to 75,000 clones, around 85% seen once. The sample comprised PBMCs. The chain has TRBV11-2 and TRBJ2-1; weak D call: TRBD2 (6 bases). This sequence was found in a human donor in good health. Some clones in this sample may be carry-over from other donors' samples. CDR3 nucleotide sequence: TGTGCCAGCAGCCCGACTAGGGTCTACAATGAGCAGTTCTTC. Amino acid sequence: CASSPTRVYNEQFF.